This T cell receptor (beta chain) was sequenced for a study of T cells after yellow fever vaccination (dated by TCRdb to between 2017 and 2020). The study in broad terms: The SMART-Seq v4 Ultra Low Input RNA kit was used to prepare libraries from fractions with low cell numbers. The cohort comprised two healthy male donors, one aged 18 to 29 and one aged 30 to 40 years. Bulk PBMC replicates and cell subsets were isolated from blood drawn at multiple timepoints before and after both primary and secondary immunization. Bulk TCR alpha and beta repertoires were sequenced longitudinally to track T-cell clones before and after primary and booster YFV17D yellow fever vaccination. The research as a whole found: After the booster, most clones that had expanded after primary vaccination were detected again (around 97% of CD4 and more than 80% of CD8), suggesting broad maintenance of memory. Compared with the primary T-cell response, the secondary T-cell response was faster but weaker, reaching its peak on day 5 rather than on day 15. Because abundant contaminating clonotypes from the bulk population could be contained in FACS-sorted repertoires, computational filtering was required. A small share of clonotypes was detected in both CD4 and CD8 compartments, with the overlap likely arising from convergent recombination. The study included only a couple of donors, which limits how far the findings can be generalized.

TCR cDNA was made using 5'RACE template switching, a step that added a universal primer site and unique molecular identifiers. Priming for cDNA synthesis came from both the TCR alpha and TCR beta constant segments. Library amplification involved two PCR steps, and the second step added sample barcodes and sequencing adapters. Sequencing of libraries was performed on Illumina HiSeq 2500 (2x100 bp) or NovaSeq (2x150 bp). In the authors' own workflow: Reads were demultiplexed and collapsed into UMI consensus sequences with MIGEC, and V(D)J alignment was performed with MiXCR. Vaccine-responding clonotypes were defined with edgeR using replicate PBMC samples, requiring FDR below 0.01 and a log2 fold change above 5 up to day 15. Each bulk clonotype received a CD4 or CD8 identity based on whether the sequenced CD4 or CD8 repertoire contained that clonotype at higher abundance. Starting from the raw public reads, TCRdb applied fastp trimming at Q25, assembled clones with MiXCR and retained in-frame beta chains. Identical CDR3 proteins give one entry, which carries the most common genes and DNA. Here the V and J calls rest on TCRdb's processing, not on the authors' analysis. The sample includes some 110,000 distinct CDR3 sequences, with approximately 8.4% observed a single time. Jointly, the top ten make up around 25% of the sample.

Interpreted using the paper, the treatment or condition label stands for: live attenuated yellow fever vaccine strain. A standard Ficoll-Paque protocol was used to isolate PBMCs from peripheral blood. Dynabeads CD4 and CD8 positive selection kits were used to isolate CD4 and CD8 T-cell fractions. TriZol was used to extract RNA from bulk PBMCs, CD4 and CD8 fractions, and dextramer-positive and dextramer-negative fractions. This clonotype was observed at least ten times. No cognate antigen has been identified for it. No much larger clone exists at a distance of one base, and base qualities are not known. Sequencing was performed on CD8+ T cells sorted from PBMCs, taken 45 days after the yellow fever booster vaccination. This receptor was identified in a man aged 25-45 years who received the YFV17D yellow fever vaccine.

The DNA is TGCGCCAGCGGGACAAATCCTAACGAGCAGTACTTC. This encodes CASGTNPNEQYF. The chain employs TRBV5-1 and TRBJ2-7; the D gene is possibly TRBD1, with 6 bases matching. The CDR3 holds 12 amino acids from the cysteine to the phenylalanine. Of all the DNA, just the CDR3 is kept, 36 bases in frame from base 1. V and J lose 7 bases and 5 bases, and a span of 13 bases separates them. As encoded in the germline V gene, CDR1 is SGHRS while CDR2 is YFSETQ.